Following are 22 T cell receptor beta chains from one sample sequenced in a study of blood T cell repertoires in COVID-19 (TCRdb year 2020). Library method: the immunoSEQ multiplex PCR assay. TCRdb limited this immuneACCESS table to in-frame rearrangements with V and J called. A share of clones is missing; checked studies link under half to unresolved V genes, and the rest is unexplained. This sample lists over 100,000 clones; 86% were detected once. Almost 4.5% of the sample comes from the top ten. Sequenced sample: peripheral blood. These receptors all stem from a man aged 40-50 years with acute or convalescent COVID-19.

The J gene is TRBJ2-5, the V gene TRBV30; a weak D match, TRBD2 (6 bases). Trimming stripped 0 bases from V and 4 bases from J, with 12 bases between. This CDR3 is built from 14 residues. The V gene's germline CDR1 is GTSNPN and CDR2 SVGIG (reference sequence). CDR3 residues: CAWSVLRGRETQYF. The DNA for the CDR3 is TGTGCCTGGAGTGTACTGCGGGGCAGAGAGACCCAGTACTTC. Looking up the rest from reference TRBV30 and TRBJ2-5 gives the full variable domain: SQTIHQWPATLVQPVGSPLSLECTVEGTSNPNLYWYRQAAGRGLQLLFYSVGIGQISSEVPQNLSASRPQDRQFILSSKKLLLSDSGFYLCAWSVLRGRETQYFGPGTRLLVL.

The V gene is TRBV13, the J gene TRBJ1-2; TRBD1 aligns across 8 bases. Germline CDR1 is PRHDT and CDR2 is FYEKMQ (reference sequence). CDR3 length: 16 amino acids. V trimming: 2 bases; J trimming: 4 bases; junction bases outside the gene matches: 9. CDR3 sequence: CASSLMVSRGPYGYTF. The DNA of the CDR3 is TGTGCCAGCAGCTTAATGGTCAGCAGGGGGCCCTATGGCTACACCTTC.

The chain combines TRBV9 with TRBJ1-6; tentatively, D is TRBD1 (5 bases). The CDR3 extends over 13 amino acids. Germline V gene lookup returns CDR1 SGDLS and CDR2 YYNGEE. Trimming shortened V by 6 bases and J by 9 bases, and 13 bases separated the two germline ends. The CDR3 spells CASNQGGISPLHF. In DNA form, the CDR3 reads TGTGCCAGCAACCAGGGAGGGATTTCACCCCTCCACTTT. Based on the CDR3 plus reference TRBV9 and TRBJ1-6, the full variable domain is DSGVTQTPKHLITATGQRVTLRCSPRSGDLSVYWYQQSLDQGLQFLIQYYNGEERAKGNILERFSAQQFPDLHSELNLSSLELGDSALYFCASNQGGISPLHFGNGTRLTVT.

A single count supports this clone. The chain has TRBV5-8 and TRBJ2-7; 7 positions match TRBD1. The V and J ends lost 2 bases and 3 bases, in that order; junction bases with no gene match: 2. CDR3 length: 13 amino acids. Per germline, CDR1 SGHTS and CDR2 YDEGEE. The chain's CDR3 is CASSLWDSYEQYF. DNA for the CDR3: TGTGCCAGCAGCTTATGGGACAGCTACGAGCAGTACTTC.

The rearrangement links TRBV19 to TRBJ1-6; 9 bases fit TRBD1. The CDR3 sequence is 14 residues long. V dropped 6 bases and J dropped 6; count of bases not matched to a gene: 3. The germline V gene encodes CDR1 LNHDA and CDR2 SQIVND (reference sequence). DNA of the CDR3: TGTGCCAGTAGACCGGGACAGGGTAATTCACCCCTCCACTTT. It codes for CASRPGQGNSPLHF.

The CDR3 DNA reads as TGCGCCAGCAGCTCGGACAGGGGCCGCAGGGCCCTCCACTTT. Encoded protein: CASSSDRGRRALHF. The gene calls are TRBV5-1 and TRBJ1-6; TRBD1 agrees at 9 bases. CDR3 length: 14 residues. Looked up from germline, CDR1 is SGHRS and CDR2 is YFSETQ. J was trimmed by 14 bases and V by 3 bases; bases with no gene match: 9.

The chain employs TRBV7-9 and TRBJ1-5, with TRBD1 as a possible D gene (5 bases). The CDR3 covers 12 residues. The ends were cut back, 9 bases at V and 11 bases at J, with 17 bases in the middle. Germline CDR1 is SEHNR and CDR2 is FQNEAQ (reference sequence). CDR3 in amino acids: CARGKGCRAQHF. The CDR3 DNA reads TGTGCCAGGGGGAAGGGGTGCAGGGCCCAGCATTTT.

A note on this clone: Other DNA sequences in the same sample also yield this CDR3. J is TRBJ1-2 and V is TRBV6-5; 8 nucleotides align to TRBD1. The CDR3 extends over 14 amino acids. J lost 2 bases, V lost 5 bases, and 4 bases had no gene match. CDR1 is MNHEY, CDR2 SVGAGI, per germline. CDR3 coding DNA: TGTGCCAGCAGTAGGGGACAGGCCAACTATGGCTACACCTTC. This codes for CASSRGQANYGYTF.

This chain joins TRBV11-2 and TRBJ2-2; 12 bases agree with TRBD2. The junction had 9 bases not matched to a gene; V was cut back by 3 bases and J by 1 base. Germline V gives CDR1 SGHAT, CDR2 FQNNGV. The CDR3 runs to 19 residues. In nucleotides, the CDR3 is TGTGCCAGCAGCTTCTTACTACCGGGACTAGCGGGGAACACCGGGGAGCTGTTTTTT. Its translation is CASSFLLPGLAGNTGELFF.

A single count supports this clone. The gene calls are TRBV9 and TRBJ1-3; D is unclear. CDR3 length: 15 amino acids. Germline V gene data show CDR1 as SGDLS and CDR2 as YYNGEE. Trimming shortened V by 3 bases and J by 0 bases, and 10 bases separated the two germline ends. CDR3 in DNA: TGTGCCAGCAGCGGAGGGCGGTCCTCTGGAAACACCATATATTTT. Translated, it gives CASSGGRSSGNTIYF.

This rearrangement joins TRBV4-3 to TRBJ2-7; 12 nucleotides line up with TRBD2. The CDR3 loop spans 15 amino acids. Trimming removed 5 bases from V and 0 bases from J; junction bases left unmatched: 2. CDR1 and CDR2 (germline): LGHNA, YSLEER. CDR3 DNA sequence: TGCGCCAGCAGCAAGGGACTAGCGGGCTCCTACGAGCAGTACTTC. It codes for CASSKGLAGSYEQYF.

This chain links TRBV27 with TRBJ1-1, with 8 bases aligning to TRBD1. Germline V gene sequence: CDR1 MNHEY, CDR2 SMNVEV (reference sequence). There are 15 residues in the CDR3. The ends lost 5 bases at V and 1 base at J; junction bases unmatched: 6. The chain's CDR3 is CASSTQGASNTEAFF. Written as DNA, the CDR3 is TGTGCCAGCAGTACCCAGGGGGCCTCGAACACTGAAGCTTTCTTT.

This chain uses TRBV30 with TRBJ1-4; TRBD1 matches 7 bases. Trimming at V came to 4 bases and at J to 7 bases, leaving 12 bases not matched to a gene. The V gene's germline CDR1 is GTSNPN and CDR2 SVGIG (reference sequence). This CDR3 comprises 15 residues. The CDR3 region is CAWKPGPPGGEKLFF. The CDR3 DNA is TGTGCCTGGAAACCCGGACCACCAGGGGGTGAAAAACTGTTTTTT.

CDR3 region: CASSPNGYEQYF. The CDR3 DNA reads as TGTGCCAGCAGCCCTAATGGCTACGAGCAGTACTTC. The chain carries TRBV5-4 and TRBJ2-7, with D unclear. The CDR3 has 12 residues. Germline CDR1 reads SGHNT; CDR2 reads YYREEE (reference sequence). V was clipped by 4 bases and J by 3 bases, with 8 bases between them. Using reference TRBV5-4 and TRBJ2-7 for the parts outside the CDR3, the full variable domain is ETGVTQSPTHLIKTRGQQVTLRCSSQSGHNTVSWYQQALGQGPQFIFQYYREEENGRGNFPPRFSGLQFPNYSSELNVNALELDDSALYLCASSPNGYEQYFGPGTRLTVT.

This clone was detected a few times. This rearrangement joins TRBV15 to TRBJ1-6; D unclear. The CDR3 sequence is 18 residues long. Trimming took off 0 bases at V and 0 bases at J, with 12 bases between the two ends. Per germline, CDR1 LNHNV and CDR2 YYDKDF (reference sequence). The CDR3 DNA reads TGTGCCACCAGCAGAGATGGTGGGAGAAGCTCCTATAATTCACCCCTCCACTTT. This codes for CATSRDGGRSSYNSPLHF.

The gene calls are TRBV30 and TRBJ2-7; maybe TRBD1 (6 bases). V was clipped by 2 bases and J by 3 bases, with 14 bases between them. Germline-derived CDR1 and CDR2 are GTSNPN and SVGIG (reference sequence). The CDR3 is 14 residues long. The CDR3 here is CAWSSPGQLYEQYF. The DNA of the CDR3 is TGTGCCTGGAGTTCACCCGGACAGCTCTACGAGCAGTACTTC.

The J gene is TRBJ1-2, the V gene TRBV9, with 9 bases that match TRBD1. CDR3 length: 15 amino acids. J lost 2 bases, V lost 4 bases, and 6 bases had no gene match. Germline V CDR1 and CDR2: SGDLS, YYNGEE. This CDR3 is CASSFDGTGNYGYTF. Written as DNA, the CDR3 is TGTGCCAGCAGCTTCGACGGGACAGGGAACTATGGCTACACCTTC.

This rearrangement joins TRBV5-4 to TRBJ2-5, with 7 bases aligning to TRBD2. The V and J ends lost 4 bases and 4 bases, in that order; junction bases with no gene match: 7. CDR3 size: 14 residues. Germline loops: CDR1 SGHNT, CDR2 YYREEE (reference sequence). This CDR3 reads CASSPKGGGETQYF. Here the CDR3 DNA reads TGTGCCAGCAGCCCGAAGGGCGGGGGAGAGACCCAGTACTTC.

In nucleotides, the CDR3 is TGTGCCAGCAGTTTATCGTCTACAGGGCGGTATGGCTACACCTTC. It specifies CASSLSSTGRYGYTF. The chain is built from TRBV27 and TRBJ1-2, with a possible D match to TRBD1 (6 bases). V lost 0 bases and J lost 5, with 13 bases in between. The CDR3 is 15 residues long. Germline lookup yields CDR1 MNHEY and CDR2 SMNVEV (reference sequence).

V is TRBV7-9 and J is TRBJ1-1; D ambiguous. V lost 5 bases and J lost 4, with 17 bases in between. This CDR3 contains 15 residues. Germline values: CDR1 SEHNR, CDR2 FQNEAQ (reference sequence). The CDR3 region has the DNA TGTGCCAGCAGCCCAGCGGCTTCGTCGATCACTGAAGCTTTCTTT. Protein sequence: CASSPAASSITEAFF.

This chain joins TRBV7-3 and TRBJ1-1, with 12 bases fitting TRBD1. The V gene's germline CDR1 is SGHTA and CDR2 FQGTGA. Unmatched junction bases numbered 6, after V lost 0 bases and J lost 1 base. CDR3 length: 18 residues. CDR3 in DNA: TGTGCCAGCAGCTTAACAACCGGGACAGGGGGCAGGAACACTGAAGCTTTCTTT. Translating it yields CASSLTTGTGGRNTEAFF.

J is TRBJ2-2 and V is TRBV7-3; D perhaps matches TRBD2 (7 bases). The CDR3 runs to 16 residues. Trimming took off 1 base at V and 2 bases at J, with 11 bases between the two ends. The germline V gene encodes CDR1 SGHTA and CDR2 FQGTGA. The CDR3 sequence: CASSLSGGSNTGELFF. Written as DNA, the CDR3 is TGTGCCAGCAGCTTAAGCGGGGGCTCCAACACCGGGGAGCTGTTTTTT.